This TCR beta chain was captured by sequencing in a study of response to subunit inactivated influenza vaccine. TCRdb independently ran MiXCR on the RT-PCR reads; one entry per CDR3 protein. The sample carries hundreds of thousands of distinct CDR3 sequences, about 25% recorded once. Germline CDR1 is SGDLS and CDR2 is YYNGEE. V dropped 0 bases and J dropped 1; count of bases not matched to a gene: 3. The CDR3 has 16 amino acids. This chain joins TRBV9 and TRBJ2-3, with 9 bases aligning to TRBD2. This specimen consisted of CD4+ T cells sorted from PBMCs, obtained more than 4 days after vaccination. The receptor comes from a man aged 50 to 59 who received an inactivated influenza vaccine. Here the CDR3 reads CASSVVGGRGTDTQYF. The CDR3 DNA sequence: TGTGCCAGCAGCGTAGTAGGCGGGAGGGGCACAGATACGCAGTATTTT.